This is a list of T cell receptor beta chains from one sample in a study of response to subunit inactivated influenza vaccine. TCRdb reprocessed the RT-PCR reads via MiXCR and lists one record per CDR3 protein. The sample records about 240,000 distinct CDR3 sequences, over 9% being singletons. Sequenced material: non-naive T cells sorted from PBMCs, taken 14 to 15 days before vaccination. Receptors originate from a man aged 45 to 65 who received an inactivated influenza vaccine. The CDR3 runs from the conserved cysteine through the conserved F or W. The D gene is left open where the match is weak. Rows may omit the clone size; those that give it use once, few, many or a size class.

abundance: few
v_gene: TRBV7-6
d_gene: TRBD2
j_gene: TRBJ2-1
CDR3aa: CASSPGTSGYLFHEQFF
CDR3nt: TGTGCCAGCAGCCCCGGGACTAGCGGTTATTTATTCCATGAGCAGTTCTTC

abundance: many
v_gene: TRBV11-2
d_gene: -
j_gene: TRBJ1-1
CDR3aa: CASSLEPGVTEAFF
CDR3nt: TGTGCCAGCAGCTTAGAACCGGGTGTAACTGAAGCTTTCTTT

abundance: many
v_gene: TRBV5-6
d_gene: TRBD1
j_gene: TRBJ1-6
CDR3aa: CASSSGQGIAPLHF
CDR3nt: TGTGCCAGCAGCTCGGGACAGGGAATCGCACCCCTCCACTTT

abundance: -
v_gene: TRBV18
d_gene: -
j_gene: TRBJ2-7
CDR3aa: CASSPRSAYEQYF
CDR3nt: TGTGCCAGCTCACCAAGGTCGGCATACGAGCAGTACTTC

abundance: many
v_gene: TRBV20-1
d_gene: TRBD2
j_gene: TRBJ2-3
CDR3aa: CSATPSSKRGGGADTQYF
CDR3nt: TGCAGTGCTACCCCCTCCTCAAAGCGGGGGGGCGGCGCAGATACGCAGTATTTT

abundance: many
v_gene: TRBV12-3/TRBV12-4
d_gene: TRBD1
j_gene: TRBJ1-1
CDR3aa: CASSSRQGAEAFF
CDR3nt: TGTGCCAGCAGTTCGCGACAGGGGGCTGAAGCTTTCTTT

abundance: few
v_gene: TRBV10-3
d_gene: -
j_gene: TRBJ2-1
CDR3aa: CAITPGQSSYNEQFF
CDR3nt: TGTGCCATCACTCCGGGACAAAGCTCCTACAATGAGCAGTTCTTC

abundance: -
v_gene: TRBV6-5
d_gene: -
j_gene: TRBJ2-6
CDR3aa: CASSYPPASGANVLTF
CDR3nt: TGTGCCAGCAGTTATCCCCCCGCCTCTGGGGCCAACGTCCTGACTTTC

abundance: many
v_gene: TRBV7-2
d_gene: -
j_gene: TRBJ2-3
CDR3aa: CASSAGSSYTDTQYF
CDR3nt: TGTGCCAGCAGCGCGGGGTCCTCGTACACAGATACGCAGTATTTT

abundance: many
v_gene: TRBV12-3/TRBV12-4
d_gene: -
j_gene: TRBJ1-2
CDR3aa: CASTASVSHYGYTF
CDR3nt: TGTGCCAGCACCGCAAGCGTGAGCCACTATGGCTACACCTTC

abundance: -
v_gene: TRBV2
d_gene: -
j_gene: TRBJ2-1
CDR3aa: CASSETPPALAGSYNEQFF
CDR3nt: TGTGCCAGCAGTGAGACCCCGCCTGCGTTGGCGGGGTCCTACAATGAGCAGTTCTTC

abundance: -
v_gene: TRBV29-1
d_gene: -
j_gene: TRBJ2-6
CDR3aa: CSVSQLSGANVLTF
CDR3nt: TGCAGCGTCAGTCAACTCTCTGGGGCCAACGTCCTGACTTTC

abundance: many
v_gene: TRBV29-1
d_gene: -
j_gene: TRBJ1-1
CDR3aa: CSDEGQAFYTEAFF
CDR3nt: TGCAGCGACGAAGGGCAGGCCTTTTACACTGAAGCTTTCTTT

abundance: few
v_gene: TRBV20-1
d_gene: -
j_gene: TRBJ2-3
CDR3aa: CSALGGATDTQYF
CDR3nt: TGCAGTGCACTGGGCGGGGCCACAGATACGCAGTATTTT

abundance: -
v_gene: TRBV10-3
d_gene: TRBD1
j_gene: TRBJ2-3
CDR3aa: CAIKEQGATDTQYF
CDR3nt: TGTGCCATTAAGGAACAGGGGGCGACAGATACGCAGTATTTT

abundance: few
v_gene: TRBV7-9
d_gene: TRBD2
j_gene: TRBJ2-1
CDR3aa: CASSLAGSGSSYNEQFF
CDR3nt: TGTGCCAGCAGCTTAGCGGGGAGCGGGAGCTCCTACAATGAGCAGTTCTTC

abundance: -
v_gene: TRBV7-9
d_gene: -
j_gene: TRBJ2-1
CDR3aa: CASTRGEEGNEQFF
CDR3nt: TGTGCCAGTACCCGGGGAGAGGAGGGCAATGAGCAGTTCTTC

abundance: few
v_gene: TRBV20-1
d_gene: TRBD2
j_gene: TRBJ2-1
CDR3aa: CSASELAGGANEQFF
CDR3nt: TGCAGTGCTAGTGAACTAGCGGGAGGAGCCAATGAGCAGTTCTTC

abundance: few
v_gene: TRBV7-9
d_gene: -
j_gene: TRBJ2-5
CDR3aa: CASSLGVGGGETQYF
CDR3nt: TGTGCCAGCAGCCTGGGCGTTGGAGGGGGAGAGACCCAGTACTTC

abundance: few
v_gene: TRBV20-1
d_gene: -
j_gene: TRBJ1-2
CDR3aa: CSASGGLYGYTF
CDR3nt: TGCAGTGCCTCCGGGGGCTTATATGGCTACACCTTC

abundance: few
v_gene: TRBV15
d_gene: TRBD1
j_gene: TRBJ2-1
CDR3aa: CATSRGVYRGSDEQFF
CDR3nt: TGTGCCACCAGCAGAGGGGTTTACAGGGGGAGCGATGAGCAGTTCTTC

abundance: many
v_gene: TRBV9
d_gene: TRBD2
j_gene: TRBJ2-7
CDR3aa: CASSVDRLAGSYEQYF
CDR3nt: TGTGCCAGCAGCGTAGATCGCCTAGCGGGGTCCTACGAGCAGTACTTC

abundance: -
v_gene: TRBV20-1
d_gene: TRBD2
j_gene: TRBJ2-2
CDR3aa: CSAALAEPSGELFF
CDR3nt: TGCAGTGCGGCCCTAGCGGAACCTTCCGGGGAGCTGTTTTTT

abundance: few
v_gene: TRBV5-4
d_gene: -
j_gene: TRBJ2-1
CDR3aa: CASSLSRRGYGNNEQFF
CDR3nt: TGTGCCAGCAGCTTAAGTAGGAGGGGATACGGGAACAATGAGCAGTTCTTC

abundance: few
v_gene: TRBV27
d_gene: -
j_gene: TRBJ2-1
CDR3aa: CASSFFGFSSYNEQFF
CDR3nt: TGTGCCAGCAGTTTCTTCGGGTTTAGCTCCTACAATGAGCAGTTCTTC

abundance: -
v_gene: TRBV30
d_gene: -
j_gene: TRBJ2-1
CDR3aa: CAWKRRESYNEQFF
CDR3nt: TGTGCCTGGAAGAGGAGGGAATCCTACAATGAGCAGTTCTTC

abundance: -
v_gene: TRBV11-2
d_gene: -
j_gene: TRBJ1-2
CDR3aa: CASSSTRAYGYTF
CDR3nt: TGTGCCAGCAGCTCCACACGGGCCTATGGCTACACCTTC

abundance: -
v_gene: TRBV3-1
d_gene: TRBD1
j_gene: TRBJ1-2
CDR3aa: CASSHWDRGRHGYTF
CDR3nt: TGTGCCAGCAGCCATTGGGACAGGGGTCGTCATGGCTACACCTTC

abundance: -
v_gene: TRBV4-2
d_gene: TRBD1
j_gene: TRBJ2-7
CDR3aa: CASSQVSAGGSYEQYF
CDR3nt: TGTGCCAGCAGCCAAGTGTCGGCAGGGGGTTCCTACGAGCAGTACTTC

abundance: few
v_gene: TRBV5-1
d_gene: TRBD1
j_gene: TRBJ2-7
CDR3aa: CASSMRQGGDYEQYF
CDR3nt: TGCGCCAGCAGCATGAGACAGGGGGGCGACTACGAGCAGTACTTC

abundance: -
v_gene: TRBV7-2
d_gene: TRBD1
j_gene: TRBJ1-3
CDR3aa: CASSSRTGYGNTIYF
CDR3nt: TGTGCCAGCAGCTCACGGACAGGGTACGGAAACACCATATATTTT

abundance: many
v_gene: TRBV7-6
d_gene: TRBD2
j_gene: TRBJ2-1
CDR3aa: CASSLNLLAGSHNEQFF
CDR3nt: TGTGCCAGCAGCTTAAATCTACTAGCGGGGTCCCACAATGAGCAGTTCTTC

abundance: many
v_gene: TRBV6-5
d_gene: -
j_gene: TRBJ1-2
CDR3aa: CASSYTGFGYTF
CDR3nt: TGTGCCAGCAGCTATACAGGGTTCGGCTACACCTTC

abundance: many
v_gene: TRBV21-1
d_gene: -
j_gene: TRBJ2-5
CDR3aa: CASSLHVAGCQETQYF
CDR3nt: TGTGCCAGCAGCCTCCATGTAGCGGGTTGCCAAGAGACCCAGTACTTC

abundance: -
v_gene: TRBV3-1
d_gene: TRBD1
j_gene: TRBJ2-3
CDR3aa: CASSTPHRGDTQYF
CDR3nt: TGTGCCAGCAGCACGCCCCACAGGGGAGATACGCAGTATTTT

abundance: few
v_gene: TRBV27
d_gene: TRBD2
j_gene: TRBJ2-1
CDR3aa: CASSSRRTSGGNEQFF
CDR3nt: TGTGCCAGCAGTTCACGACGGACTAGCGGAGGTAATGAGCAGTTCTTC

abundance: few
v_gene: TRBV29-1
d_gene: -
j_gene: TRBJ2-1
CDR3aa: CSVETVTVYNEQFF
CDR3nt: TGCAGCGTTGAAACGGTTACCGTATACAATGAGCAGTTCTTC